These 27 T cell receptor beta chains were sequenced from one sample in a study of shared clonotypes between healthy human individuals. The protocol was immunoSEQ multiplex PCR, while the TCRdb copy is restricted to in-frame clones and leaves out a portion. This sample has over 1.4 million clones, with 96% found just once. Specimen: naive CD4+ T cells sorted from blood. Subset of the sample: CD45RA+ positively selected. These receptors all come from a man between 25 and 39 years old in good health.

CDR3 nucleotide sequence: TGTGCCAGCAGTTTAGGATATTACACTGAAGCTTTCTTT. Translation gives CASSLGYYTEAFF. The chain is built from TRBV27 and TRBJ1-1; D is undetermined. Germline CDR1 is MNHEY and CDR2 is SMNVEV (reference sequence). V lost 2 bases and J lost 3, with 7 bases in between. The CDR3 loop spans 13 amino acids.

The chain uses TRBV18 and TRBJ2-1; 14 nucleotides align to TRBD2. V lost 1 base and J lost 5; bases outside the gene matches: 7. The length of the CDR3 is 18 residues. Germline CDR1 KGHSH, CDR2 LQKENI. This CDR3 reads CASSPLPGTSGSHNEQFF. CDR3 DNA: TGTGCCAGCTCACCACTACCCGGGACTAGCGGGAGCCACAATGAGCAGTTCTTC.

V is TRBV7-8 and J is TRBJ1-4; D remains unclear. This CDR3 comprises 14 residues. Germline loops: CDR1 SGHVS, CDR2 FQNEAQ. Trimming took off 3 bases at V and 7 bases at J, with 12 bases between the two ends. The CDR3 nucleotides read TGTGCCAGCAGCTTCTTCGGGTATGGTGAAAAACTGTTTTTT. The encoded protein is CASSFFGYGEKLFF.

The V call is TRBV7-9, the J call TRBJ2-7; the D gene is possibly TRBD1 (5 bases). V was shortened by 5 bases and J by 9 bases, with 14 bases between the two germline ends. The CDR3 spans 12 residues. The V gene's germline CDR1 is SEHNR and CDR2 FQNEAQ (reference sequence). CDR3: CASSPPQGAQYF. DNA for the CDR3: TGTGCCAGCAGCCCTCCGCAGGGTGCGCAGTACTTC.

CDR3 bases: TGTGCCAGCTCACCACTCGAGGGAAAGTACTCTGGAAACACCATATATTTT. This gives the protein CASSPLEGKYSGNTIYF. J is TRBJ1-3 and V is TRBV18, with D unclear. Germline V CDR1 and CDR2: KGHSH, LQKENI. Trimming stripped 1 base from V and 0 bases from J, with 13 bases between. The CDR3 runs 17 residues.

The table lists this clone with a few counts. The chain joins TRBV9 to TRBJ1-5; a weak D match, TRBD1 (6 bases). The germline CDR1 and CDR2 sequences are SGDLS and YYNGEE. Trimming took 4 bases from V and 4 from J, leaving 15 bases between them. The CDR3 covers 15 residues. CDR3 residues: CASSTTGLGNQPQHF. CDR3 nucleotides: TGTGCCAGCAGCACCACAGGGCTGGGTAATCAGCCCCAGCATTTT.

As regards this clone: This specimen includes other DNA sequences encoding the same CDR3. V and J are TRBV9 and TRBJ1-1, with D unclear. CDR1 SGDLS and CDR2 YYNGEE come from the germline V gene. The CDR3 runs to 13 residues. V was pared by 3 bases and J by 2 bases, with 8 bases between. CDR3 loop: CASSADVNTEAFF. CDR3 nucleotide sequence: TGTGCCAGCAGCGCGGACGTCAACACTGAAGCTTTCTTT. Filled out from reference TRBV9 and TRBJ1-1, the complete variable domain reads DSGVTQTPKHLITATGQRVTLRCSPRSGDLSVYWYQQSLDQGLQFLIQYYNGEERAKGNILERFSAQQFPDLHSELNLSSLELGDSALYFCASSADVNTEAFFGQGTRLTVV.

The V call is TRBV9, the J call TRBJ2-1, with TRBD2 identical over 16 bases. V was clipped by 0 bases and J by 2 bases; unmatched bases: 2. Germline loops: CDR1 SGDLS, CDR2 YYNGEE. This CDR3 region has 18 residues. In DNA, the CDR3 is TGTGCCAGCAGCGTAGCGGGACTAGCGGGAGGGACCTACAATGAGCAGTTCTTC. Translation: CASSVAGLAGGTYNEQFF.

V and J are TRBV29-1 and TRBJ1-3; D is unresolved. Trimming cost V 6 bases and J 0 bases, with 12 bases left between them. This CDR3 has 14 amino acids. Germline loops: CDR1 SQVTM, CDR2 ANQGSEA. Here the CDR3 reads CSVGESFSGNTIYF. The CDR3 coding sequence is TGCAGCGTCGGAGAAAGCTTCTCTGGAAACACCATATATTTT.

The CDR3 sequence is CASSGTGEMNTEAFF. In nucleotides, the CDR3 is TGTGCCAGCAGCGGGACAGGGGAAATGAACACTGAAGCTTTCTTT. The chain joins TRBV5-4 to TRBJ1-1, with 10 nucleotides matching TRBD1. Trimming at V came to 4 bases and at J to 0 bases, leaving 3 bases not matched to a gene. CDR3 length equals 15 residues. Germline CDR1 is SGHNT and CDR2 is YYREEE (reference sequence). Looking up the rest from reference TRBV5-4 and TRBJ1-1 gives the full variable domain: ETGVTQSPTHLIKTRGQQVTLRCSSQSGHNTVSWYQQALGQGPQFIFQYYREEENGRGNFPPRFSGLQFPNYSSELNVNALELDDSALYLCASSGTGEMNTEAFFGQGTRLTVV.

This clone was recorded once. The rearrangement uses TRBV19 and TRBJ1-4; the D gene is possibly TRBD1 (5 bases). The V and J ends lost 1 base and 5 bases respectively, with 11 bases between them. This CDR3 comprises 15 residues. Germline V gene data show CDR1 as LNHDA and CDR2 as SQIVND (reference sequence). CDR3 protein: CASSIVWTQNEKLFF. The CDR3 coding sequence is TGTGCCAGTAGTATAGTATGGACACAGAATGAAAAACTGTTTTTT. Looking up the rest from reference TRBV19 and TRBJ1-4 gives the full variable domain: DGGITQSPKYLFRKEGQNVTLSCEQNLNHDAMYWYRQDPGQGLRLIYYSQIVNDFQKGDIAEGYSVSREKKESFPLTVTSAQKNPTAFYLCASSIVWTQNEKLFFGSGTQLSVL.

V and J are TRBV5-1 and TRBJ2-1, with 8 bases fitting TRBD1. The germline V gene encodes CDR1 SGHRS and CDR2 YFSETQ. Unmatched junction bases numbered 16, after V lost 4 bases and J lost 4 bases. The CDR3 extends over 18 amino acids. Written as DNA, the CDR3 is TGCGCCAGCAGCCTAAAGACAGGGGCAAACCGATTGTACAATGAGCAGTTCTTC. Amino acid sequence: CASSLKTGANRLYNEQFF.

This sequence joins TRBV9 and TRBJ2-7; D may be TRBD1 (6 bases). Germline lookup yields CDR1 SGDLS and CDR2 YYNGEE. The CDR3 runs 14 residues. Deletions cut 4 bases from V and 1 base from J, with 12 bases between. CDR3 sequence (DNA): TGTGCCAGCAGCCTAGGACAGATTTCCTACGAGCAGTACTTC. Its protein product is CASSLGQISYEQYF. Full variable domain (outside the CDR3, taken from reference TRBV9 and TRBJ2-7): DSGVTQTPKHLITATGQRVTLRCSPRSGDLSVYWYQQSLDQGLQFLIQYYNGEERAKGNILERFSAQQFPDLHSELNLSSLELGDSALYFCASSLGQISYEQYFGPGTRLTVT.

V usage is TRBV2 and J usage is TRBJ2-6, with TRBD1 matching 12 bases. The V gene end was trimmed by 4 bases and the J gene end by 2 bases; junction bases not matched to a gene: 9. The CDR3 has 19 amino acids. In germline, CDR1 is SNHLY, CDR2 FYNNEI. CDR3: CASSGPPGQGAPGANVLTF. DNA for the CDR3: TGTGCCAGCAGTGGACCCCCGGGACAGGGGGCGCCTGGGGCCAACGTCCTGACTTTC.

The chain employs TRBV5-1 and TRBJ1-1, with 7 bases that match TRBD1. Trimming removed 5 bases from V and 4 bases from J; junction bases left unmatched: 5. The CDR3 totals 13 residues. CDR1 and CDR2 (germline): SGHRS, YFSETQ. The CDR3: CASSQTGITEAFF. In DNA, the CDR3 is TGCGCCAGCAGTCAGACAGGGATCACTGAAGCTTTCTTT.

The genes are TRBV30 and TRBJ2-7; D unresolved. The V and J ends lost 5 bases and 1 base respectively, with 12 bases between them. Germline CDR1 reads GTSNPN; CDR2 reads SVGIG (reference sequence). This CDR3 is 13 amino acids long. CDR3 nucleotides: TGTGCCTGGGGGGATGCAGGATCCTACGAGCAGTACTTC. Protein product: CAWGDAGSYEQYF.

This chain uses TRBV6-1 with TRBJ1-4; no clear D gene. The CDR3 extends over 13 amino acids. Trimming left V 6 bases short and J 0 bases short, with 5 bases between. Germline CDR1 is MNHNS and CDR2 is SASEGT. CDR3 DNA: TGTGCCAGCAGAGTGACAACTAATGAAAAACTGTTTTTT. This translates into CASRVTTNEKLFF.

The chain carries TRBV30 and TRBJ1-1; 7 bases align to TRBD1. The germline CDR1 and CDR2 sequences are GTSNPN and SVGIG (reference sequence). The junction had 2 bases not matched to a gene; V was cut back by 3 bases and J by 1 base. The CDR3 has 13 residues. CDR3 sequence: CAWRWTGNTEAFF. Here the CDR3 DNA reads TGTGCCTGGAGATGGACAGGGAACACTGAAGCTTTCTTT.

The J gene is TRBJ1-1, the V gene TRBV27; D is perhaps TRBD1 (6 bases). Trimming removed 6 bases at V and 7 bases at J, with 12 bases between. The germline CDR1 and CDR2 sequences are MNHEY and SMNVEV (reference sequence). The CDR3 contains 12 residues. CDR3 amino acids: CASRAQGLEAFF. DNA for the CDR3: TGTGCCAGCAGGGCTCAGGGGCTTGAAGCTTTCTTT.

The J gene is TRBJ2-7, the V gene TRBV11-2; a weak D match, TRBD2 (5 bases). The CDR3 is made up of 14 amino acids. V was clipped by 7 bases and J by 5 bases, with 18 bases between them. Germline V gives CDR1 SGHAT, CDR2 FQNNGV. Here the CDR3 DNA reads TGTGCCAGCATGAGGTATAGGAGGAGGAACGAGCAGTACTTC. Translation gives CASMRYRRRNEQYF.

The chain is built from TRBV19 and TRBJ1-2; no reliable D call. V was trimmed by 3 bases and J by 5 bases, leaving 7 bases between them. The germline V gene has CDR1 LNHDA and CDR2 SQIVND (reference sequence). This CDR3 spans 12 amino acids. This CDR3 reads CASSIEAYGYTF. The CDR3 DNA reads as TGTGCCAGTAGTATCGAAGCGTATGGCTACACCTTC.

This chain uses TRBV11-1 with TRBJ2-7; TRBD2 is a possible D gene (5 bases). Per the germline V gene, CDR1 is SGHAT and CDR2 is FQDESV (reference sequence). V was trimmed by 1 base and J by 4 bases, leaving 8 bases between them. The CDR3 contains 13 residues. The DNA of the CDR3 is TGTGCCAGCAGCTTAGGCTCGGGGTACGAGCAGTACTTC. This sequence encodes CASSLGSGYEQYF.

The genes are TRBV28 and TRBJ2-5; 7 nucleotides line up with TRBD2. V trimming: 6 bases; J trimming: 1 base; junction bases outside the gene matches: 8. CDR3 length equals 15 residues. Germline lookup yields CDR1 MDHEN and CDR2 SYDVKM. The CDR3 coding sequence is TGTGCCAGCAGCGTTTCCGGGACTACCCAAGAGACCCAGTACTTC. It codes for CASSVSGTTQETQYF.

The gene calls are TRBV5-1 and TRBJ2-3, with D perhaps TRBD2 (6 bases). V lost 0 bases and J lost 6, with 17 bases in between. The V gene's germline CDR1 is SGHRS and CDR2 YFSETQ. CDR3 length equals 16 residues. CDR3 protein: CASSLAASAPRDTQYF. The DNA of the CDR3 is TGCGCCAGCAGCTTGGCGGCTAGCGCCCCGCGGGATACGCAGTATTTT.

The chain joins TRBV28 to TRBJ2-7, with a possible D match to TRBD2 (5 bases). Germline assignment: CDR1 MDHEN and CDR2 SYDVKM. This CDR3 has 14 amino acids. V dropped 6 bases and J dropped 3 bases, with 15 bases sitting between them. The CDR3 bases are TGTGCCAGCAGAGACGGACTGCATCGCTACGAGCAGTACTTC. It yields the protein CASRDGLHRYEQYF.

This chain links TRBV5-1 with TRBJ1-1; D ambiguous. This CDR3 region has 13 residues. The germline gives CDR1 SGHRS, CDR2 YFSETQ. The V end lost 0 bases, the J end lost 5 bases, and 8 bases lay between the germline ends. This chain's CDR3 is CASSLVRETEAFF. Written as DNA, the CDR3 is TGCGCCAGCAGCTTGGTTCGGGAAACTGAAGCTTTCTTT. Combining the CDR3 with reference TRBV5-1 and TRBJ1-1 gives the whole variable domain KAGVTQTPRYLIKTRGQQVTLSCSPISGHRSVSWYQQTPGQGLQFLFEYFSETQRNKGNFPGRFSGRQFSNSRSEMNVSTLELGDSALYLCASSLVRETEAFFGQGTRLTVV.

Only one count was recorded for this clone. The chain joins TRBV11-2 to TRBJ2-7, with 11 bases fitting TRBD2. The CDR3 totals 14 residues. The V gene end was trimmed by 5 bases and the J gene end by 9 bases; junction bases not matched to a gene: 9. CDR1 and CDR2 from the germline V gene are SGHAT and FQNNGV. The chain's CDR3 is CASSGSGRVFVQYF. The DNA of the CDR3 is TGTGCCAGCAGCGGTAGCGGGAGGGTCTTTGTGCAGTACTTC.